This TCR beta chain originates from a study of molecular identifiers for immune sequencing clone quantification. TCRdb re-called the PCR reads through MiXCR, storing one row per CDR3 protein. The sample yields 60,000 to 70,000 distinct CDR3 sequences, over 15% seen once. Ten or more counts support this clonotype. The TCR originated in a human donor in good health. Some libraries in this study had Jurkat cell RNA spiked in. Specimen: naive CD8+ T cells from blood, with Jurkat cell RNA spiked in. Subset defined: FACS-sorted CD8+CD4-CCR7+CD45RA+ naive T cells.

The CDR3 loop reads CASSLGTEAFF. The CDR3 bases are TGTGCCAGCAGCTTAGGCACTGAAGCTTTCTTT. The rearrangement uses TRBV7-9 and TRBJ1-1; D uncertain. CDR3 length equals 11 residues. V gave up 1 base and J gave up 4 bases, with 1 base separating them. Per germline, CDR1 SEHNR and CDR2 FQNEAQ (reference sequence).